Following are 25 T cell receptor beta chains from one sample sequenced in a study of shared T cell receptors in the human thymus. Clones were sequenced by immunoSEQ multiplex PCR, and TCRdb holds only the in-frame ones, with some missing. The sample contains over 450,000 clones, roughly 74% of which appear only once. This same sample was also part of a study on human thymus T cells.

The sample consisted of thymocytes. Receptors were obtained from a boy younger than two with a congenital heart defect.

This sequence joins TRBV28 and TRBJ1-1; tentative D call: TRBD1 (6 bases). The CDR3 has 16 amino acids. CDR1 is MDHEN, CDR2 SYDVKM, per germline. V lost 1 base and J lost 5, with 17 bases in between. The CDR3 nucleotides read TGTGCCAGCAGTTTATCGGAGCGGGGGCGGAGTACTGAAGCTTTCTTT. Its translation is CASSLSERGRSTEAFF.

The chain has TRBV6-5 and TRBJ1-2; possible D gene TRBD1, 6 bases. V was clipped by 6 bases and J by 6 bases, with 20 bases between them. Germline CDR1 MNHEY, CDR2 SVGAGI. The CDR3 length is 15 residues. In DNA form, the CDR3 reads TGTGCCAGCAGCAACAGCGGGGGCGCGGATAATGGCTACACCTTC. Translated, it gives CASSNSGGADNGYTF.

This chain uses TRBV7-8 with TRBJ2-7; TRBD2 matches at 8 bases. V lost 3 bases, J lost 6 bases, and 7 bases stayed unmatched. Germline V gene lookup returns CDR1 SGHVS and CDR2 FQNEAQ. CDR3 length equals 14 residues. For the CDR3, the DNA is TGTGCCAGCAGCTTTTCCGGGAGGGCCGCCGAGCAGTACTTC. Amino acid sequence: CASSFSGRAAEQYF.

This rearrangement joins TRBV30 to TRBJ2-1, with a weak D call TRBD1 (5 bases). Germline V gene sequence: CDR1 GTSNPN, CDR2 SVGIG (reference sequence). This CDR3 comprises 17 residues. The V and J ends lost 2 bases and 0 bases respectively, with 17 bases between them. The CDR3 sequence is CAWSYSGRTSSYNEQFF. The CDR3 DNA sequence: TGTGCCTGGAGTTACTCAGGACGGACAAGCTCCTACAATGAGCAGTTCTTC.

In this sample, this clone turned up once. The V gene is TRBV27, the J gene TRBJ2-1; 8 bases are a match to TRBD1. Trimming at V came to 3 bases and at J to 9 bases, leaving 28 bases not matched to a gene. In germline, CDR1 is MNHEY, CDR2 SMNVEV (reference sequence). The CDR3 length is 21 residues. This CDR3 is CASSLYGQGRWGLSGRSEQFF. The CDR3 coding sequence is TGTGCCAGCAGTTTGTACGGACAGGGCCGCTGGGGGCTCTCGGGCAGGAGTGAGCAGTTCTTC.

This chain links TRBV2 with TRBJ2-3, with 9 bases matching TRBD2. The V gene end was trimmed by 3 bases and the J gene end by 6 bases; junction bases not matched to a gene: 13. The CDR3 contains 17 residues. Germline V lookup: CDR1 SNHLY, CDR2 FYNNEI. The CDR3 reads CASSENGPAGGRDTQYF. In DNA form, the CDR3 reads TGTGCCAGCAGTGAGAACGGACCAGCGGGAGGAAGGGATACGCAGTATTTT.

As DNA, the CDR3 is TGTGCCAGCAGCTTTGGAGACGAAAAACTGTTTTTT. Protein: CASSFGDEKLFF. The chain uses TRBV5-6 and TRBJ1-4; D call uncertain. The CDR3 extends over 12 amino acids. From germline, CDR1 is SGHDT and CDR2 YYEEEE. Trimming removed 2 bases at V and 8 bases at J, with 7 bases between.

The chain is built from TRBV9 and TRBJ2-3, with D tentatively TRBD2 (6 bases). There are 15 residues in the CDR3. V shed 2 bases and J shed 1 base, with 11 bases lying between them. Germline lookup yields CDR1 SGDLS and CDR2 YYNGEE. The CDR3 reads CASSVGRGGTDTQYF. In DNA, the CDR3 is TGTGCCAGCAGCGTCGGGAGAGGGGGCACAGATACGCAGTATTTT.

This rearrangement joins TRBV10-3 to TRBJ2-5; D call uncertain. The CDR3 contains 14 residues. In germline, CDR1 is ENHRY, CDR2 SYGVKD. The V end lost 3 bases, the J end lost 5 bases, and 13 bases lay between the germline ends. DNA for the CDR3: TGTGCCATCAGTGACCTCCGAGCACCGGAGACCCAGTACTTC. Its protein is CAISDLRAPETQYF.

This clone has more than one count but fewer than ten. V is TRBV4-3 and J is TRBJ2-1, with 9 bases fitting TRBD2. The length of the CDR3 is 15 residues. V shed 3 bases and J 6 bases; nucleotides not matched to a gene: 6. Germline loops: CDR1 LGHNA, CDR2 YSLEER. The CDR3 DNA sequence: TGCGCCAGCAGCCAGGGCCTAGCGGGGCTCAATGAGCAGTTCTTC. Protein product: CASSQGLAGLNEQFF.

The CDR3, as DNA: TGTGCCAGCAGCTTATACGGGGGGTCGGCAGCGCGACTTTCCTACGAGCAGTACTTC. Translating gives CASSLYGGSAARLSYEQYF. V and J are TRBV7-2 and TRBJ2-7, with 7 positions matching TRBD2. Germline V gene sequence: CDR1 SGHTA, CDR2 FQGNSA. This CDR3 contains 19 residues. With V trimmed by 2 bases and J by 1 base, 17 bases remained unmatched.

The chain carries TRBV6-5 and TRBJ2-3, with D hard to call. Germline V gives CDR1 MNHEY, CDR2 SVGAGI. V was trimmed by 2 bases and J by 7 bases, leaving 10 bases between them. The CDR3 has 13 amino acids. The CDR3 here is CASSYAPRNTQYF. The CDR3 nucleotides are TGTGCCAGCAGTTACGCCCCCAGGAATACGCAGTATTTT.

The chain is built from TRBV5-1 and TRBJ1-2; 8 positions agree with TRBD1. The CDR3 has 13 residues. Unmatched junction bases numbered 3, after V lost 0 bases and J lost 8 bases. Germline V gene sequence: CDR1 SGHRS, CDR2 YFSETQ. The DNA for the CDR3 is TGCGCCAGCAGCTTGGGACAGGGGAAGGGCTACACCTTC. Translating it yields CASSLGQGKGYTF.

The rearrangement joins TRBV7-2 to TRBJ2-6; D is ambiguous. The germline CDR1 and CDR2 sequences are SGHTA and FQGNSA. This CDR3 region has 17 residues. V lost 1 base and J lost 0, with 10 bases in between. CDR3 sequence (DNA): TGTGCCAGCAGCTTAGAGCACAGAAGCTCTGGGGCCAACGTCCTGACTTTC. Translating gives CASSLEHRSSGANVLTF.

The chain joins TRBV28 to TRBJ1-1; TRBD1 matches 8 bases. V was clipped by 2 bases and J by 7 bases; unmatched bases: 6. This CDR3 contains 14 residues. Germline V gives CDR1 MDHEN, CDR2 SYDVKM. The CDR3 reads CASSLRQGAGEAFF. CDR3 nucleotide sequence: TGTGCCAGCAGTTTACGTCAGGGGGCAGGTGAAGCTTTCTTT.

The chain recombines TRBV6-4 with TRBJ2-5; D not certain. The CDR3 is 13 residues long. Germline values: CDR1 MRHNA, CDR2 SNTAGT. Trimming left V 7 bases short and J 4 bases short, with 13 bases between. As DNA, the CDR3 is TGTGCCAGCAAGGTTTGGGCTGGAGAGACCCAGTACTTC. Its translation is CASKVWAGETQYF.

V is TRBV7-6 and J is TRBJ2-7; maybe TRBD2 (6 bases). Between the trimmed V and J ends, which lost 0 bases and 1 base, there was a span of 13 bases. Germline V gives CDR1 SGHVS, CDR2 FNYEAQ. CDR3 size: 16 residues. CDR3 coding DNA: TGTGCCAGCAGCTTAGCGACGTCTAGCGTGTCCTACGAGCAGTACTTC. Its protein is CASSLATSSVSYEQYF.

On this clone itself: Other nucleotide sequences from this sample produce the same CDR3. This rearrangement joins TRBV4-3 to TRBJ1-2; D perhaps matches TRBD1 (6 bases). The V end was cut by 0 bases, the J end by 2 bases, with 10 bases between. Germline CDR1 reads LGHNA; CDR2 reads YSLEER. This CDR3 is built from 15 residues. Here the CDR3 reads CASSQDRQANYGYTF. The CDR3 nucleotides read TGCGCCAGCAGCCAAGATCGACAGGCGAACTATGGCTACACCTTC.

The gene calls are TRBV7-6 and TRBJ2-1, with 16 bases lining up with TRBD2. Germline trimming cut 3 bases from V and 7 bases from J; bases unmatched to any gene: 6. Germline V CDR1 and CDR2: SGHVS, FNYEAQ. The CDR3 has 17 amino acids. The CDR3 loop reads CASSLAGTSGRANEQFF. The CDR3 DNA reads TGTGCCAGCAGCTTGGCCGGGACTAGCGGGAGGGCAAATGAGCAGTTCTTC.

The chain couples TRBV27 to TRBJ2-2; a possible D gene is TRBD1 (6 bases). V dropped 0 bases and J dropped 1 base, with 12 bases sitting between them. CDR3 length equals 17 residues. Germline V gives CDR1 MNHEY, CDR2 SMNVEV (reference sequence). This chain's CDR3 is CASSLSQGPKNTGELFF. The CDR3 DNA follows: TGTGCCAGCAGTTTATCACAGGGACCAAAGAACACCGGGGAGCTGTTTTTT.

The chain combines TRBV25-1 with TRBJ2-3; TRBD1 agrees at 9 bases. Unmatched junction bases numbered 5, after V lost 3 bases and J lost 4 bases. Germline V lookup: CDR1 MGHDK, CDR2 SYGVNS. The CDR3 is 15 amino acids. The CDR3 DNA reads TGTGCCAGCAGTGAGGCACAGGGGGCTTCAGATACGCAGTATTTT. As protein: CASSEAQGASDTQYF.

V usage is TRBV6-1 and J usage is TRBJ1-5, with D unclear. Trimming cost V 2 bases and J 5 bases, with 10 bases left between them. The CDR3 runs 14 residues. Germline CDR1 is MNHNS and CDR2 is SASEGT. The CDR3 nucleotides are TGTGCCAGCAGTGAACAACAGAGAGATCAGCCCCAGCATTTT. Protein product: CASSEQQRDQPQHF.

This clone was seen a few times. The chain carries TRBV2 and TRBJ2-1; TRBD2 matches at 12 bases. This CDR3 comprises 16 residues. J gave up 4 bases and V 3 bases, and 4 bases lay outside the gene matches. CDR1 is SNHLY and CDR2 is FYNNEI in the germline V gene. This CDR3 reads CASSELLAGGYNEQFF. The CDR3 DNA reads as TGTGCCAGCAGTGAGCTCCTAGCGGGAGGGTACAATGAGCAGTTCTTC.

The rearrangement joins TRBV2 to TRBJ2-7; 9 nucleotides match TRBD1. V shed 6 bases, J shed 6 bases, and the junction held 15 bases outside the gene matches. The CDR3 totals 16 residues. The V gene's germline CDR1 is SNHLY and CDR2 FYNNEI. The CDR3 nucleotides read TGTGCCAGCAGAGGACAGGGGAGACCCCACCGAGGCGAGCAGTACTTC. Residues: CASRGQGRPHRGEQYF.

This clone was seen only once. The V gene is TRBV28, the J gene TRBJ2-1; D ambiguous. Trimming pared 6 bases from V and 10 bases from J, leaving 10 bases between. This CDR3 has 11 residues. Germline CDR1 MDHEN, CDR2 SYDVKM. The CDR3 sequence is CASSLCGEQFF. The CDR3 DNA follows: TGTGCCAGCAGCCTCTGCGGCGAGCAGTTCTTC.